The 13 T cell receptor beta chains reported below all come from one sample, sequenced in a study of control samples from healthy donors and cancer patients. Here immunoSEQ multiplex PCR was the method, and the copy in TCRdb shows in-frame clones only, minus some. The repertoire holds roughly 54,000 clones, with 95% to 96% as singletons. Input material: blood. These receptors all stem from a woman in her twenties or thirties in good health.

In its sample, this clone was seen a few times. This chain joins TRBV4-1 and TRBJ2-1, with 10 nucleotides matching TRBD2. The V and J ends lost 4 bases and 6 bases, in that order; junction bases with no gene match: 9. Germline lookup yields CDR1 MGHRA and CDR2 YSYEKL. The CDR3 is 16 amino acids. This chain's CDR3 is CASSLVGSGRPNEQFF. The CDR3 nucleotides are TGCGCCAGCAGCCTCGTGGGTAGCGGGAGGCCCAATGAGCAGTTCTTC.

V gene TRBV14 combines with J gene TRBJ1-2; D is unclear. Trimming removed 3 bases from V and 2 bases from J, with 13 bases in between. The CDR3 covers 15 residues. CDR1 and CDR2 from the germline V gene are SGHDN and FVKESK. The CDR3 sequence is CASSQSPIRNYGYTF. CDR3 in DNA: TGTGCCAGCAGCCAGTCCCCGATCAGAAACTATGGCTACACCTTC.

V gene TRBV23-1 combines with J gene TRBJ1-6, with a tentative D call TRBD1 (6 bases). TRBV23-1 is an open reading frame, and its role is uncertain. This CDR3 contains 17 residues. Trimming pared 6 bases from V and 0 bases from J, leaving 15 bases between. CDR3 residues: CASRPGTLSSYNSPLHF. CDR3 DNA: TGCGCCAGCAGACCCGGGACATTGAGCTCCTATAATTCACCCCTCCACTTT.

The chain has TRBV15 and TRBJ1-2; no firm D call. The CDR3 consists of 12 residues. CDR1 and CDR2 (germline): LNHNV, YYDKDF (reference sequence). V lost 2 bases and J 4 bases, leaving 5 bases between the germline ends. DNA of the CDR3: TGTGCCACCAGCAGAAGGAGCTATGGCTACACCTTC. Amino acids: CATSRRSYGYTF.

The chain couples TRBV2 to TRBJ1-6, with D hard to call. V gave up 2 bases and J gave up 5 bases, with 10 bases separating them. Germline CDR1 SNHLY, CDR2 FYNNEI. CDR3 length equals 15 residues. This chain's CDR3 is CASSELGQNNSPLHF. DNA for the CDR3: TGTGCCAGCAGTGAACTCGGGCAGAATAATTCACCCCTCCACTTT.

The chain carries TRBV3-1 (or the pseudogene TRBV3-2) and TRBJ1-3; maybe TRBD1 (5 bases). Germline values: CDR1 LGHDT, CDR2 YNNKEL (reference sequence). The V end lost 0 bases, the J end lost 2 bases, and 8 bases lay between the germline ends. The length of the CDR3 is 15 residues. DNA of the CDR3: TGTGCCAGCAGCCAAGATCGGGGACCTGGAAACACCATATATTTT. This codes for CASSQDRGPGNTIYF.

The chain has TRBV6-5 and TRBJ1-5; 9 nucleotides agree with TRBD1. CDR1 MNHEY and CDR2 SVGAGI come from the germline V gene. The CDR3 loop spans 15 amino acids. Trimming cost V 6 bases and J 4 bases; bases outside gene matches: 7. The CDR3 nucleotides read TGTGCCAGCAGAGGACAGGGGACGTTAAATCAGCCCCAGCATTTT. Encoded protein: CASRGQGTLNQPQHF.

This CDR3 is CASRRQGTETQYF. The CDR3 DNA reads as TGTGCCAGTAGACGACAGGGGACTGAGACCCAGTACTTC. The chain employs TRBV19 and TRBJ2-5, with TRBD1 identical over 8 bases. The CDR3 sequence is 13 residues long. J lost 5 bases, V lost 6 bases, and 5 bases had no gene match. CDR1 and CDR2 (germline): LNHDA, SQIVND (reference sequence).

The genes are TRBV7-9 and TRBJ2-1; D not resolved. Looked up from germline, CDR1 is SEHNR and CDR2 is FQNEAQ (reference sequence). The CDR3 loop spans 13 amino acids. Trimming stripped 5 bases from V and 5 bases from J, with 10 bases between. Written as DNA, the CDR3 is TGTGCCAGCAGCCCCCCCGGTGACAATGAGCAGTTCTTC. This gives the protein CASSPPGDNEQFF.

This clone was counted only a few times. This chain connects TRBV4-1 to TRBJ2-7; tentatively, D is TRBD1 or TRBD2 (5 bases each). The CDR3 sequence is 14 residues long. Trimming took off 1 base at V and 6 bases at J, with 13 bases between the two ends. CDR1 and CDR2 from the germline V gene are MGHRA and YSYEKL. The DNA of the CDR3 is TGCGCCAGCAGCCAAGCCCGGGGCCAGTCCGAGCAGTACTTC. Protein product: CASSQARGQSEQYF.

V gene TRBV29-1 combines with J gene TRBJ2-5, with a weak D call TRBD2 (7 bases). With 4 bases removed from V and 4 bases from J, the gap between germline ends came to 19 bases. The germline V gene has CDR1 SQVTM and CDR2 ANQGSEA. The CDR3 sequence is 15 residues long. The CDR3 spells CSVVYWGGIGETQYF. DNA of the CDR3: TGCAGCGTTGTATATTGGGGGGGCATTGGAGAGACCCAGTACTTC.

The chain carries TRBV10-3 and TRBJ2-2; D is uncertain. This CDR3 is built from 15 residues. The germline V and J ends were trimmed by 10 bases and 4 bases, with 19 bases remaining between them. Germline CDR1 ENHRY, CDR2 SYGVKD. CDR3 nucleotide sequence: TGTGCCACGCAGGAACCCTTAGTAGGCACCGGGGAGCTGTTTTTT. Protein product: CATQEPLVGTGELFF.

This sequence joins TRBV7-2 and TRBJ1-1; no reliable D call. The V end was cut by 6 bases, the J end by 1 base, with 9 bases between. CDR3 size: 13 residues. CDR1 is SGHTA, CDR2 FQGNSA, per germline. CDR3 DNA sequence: TGTGCCAGCAGAAAGACTGGGAACACTGAAGCTTTCTTT. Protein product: CASRKTGNTEAFF.